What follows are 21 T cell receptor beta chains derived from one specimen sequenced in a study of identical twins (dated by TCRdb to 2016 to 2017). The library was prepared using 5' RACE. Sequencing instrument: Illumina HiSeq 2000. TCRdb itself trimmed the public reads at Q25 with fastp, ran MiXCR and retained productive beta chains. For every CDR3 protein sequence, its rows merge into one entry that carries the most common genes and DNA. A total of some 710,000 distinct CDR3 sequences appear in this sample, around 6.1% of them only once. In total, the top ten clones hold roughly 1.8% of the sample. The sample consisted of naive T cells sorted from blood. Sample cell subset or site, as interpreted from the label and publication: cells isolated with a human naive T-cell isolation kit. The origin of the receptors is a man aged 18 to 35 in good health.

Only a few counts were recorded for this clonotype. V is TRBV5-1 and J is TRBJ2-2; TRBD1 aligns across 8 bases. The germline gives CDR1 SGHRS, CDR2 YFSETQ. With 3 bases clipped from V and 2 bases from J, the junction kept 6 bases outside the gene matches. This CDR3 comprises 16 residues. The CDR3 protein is CASSSTGVKNTGELFF. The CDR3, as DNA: TGCGCCAGCAGCTCGACAGGGGTTAAAAACACCGGGGAGCTGTTTTTT.

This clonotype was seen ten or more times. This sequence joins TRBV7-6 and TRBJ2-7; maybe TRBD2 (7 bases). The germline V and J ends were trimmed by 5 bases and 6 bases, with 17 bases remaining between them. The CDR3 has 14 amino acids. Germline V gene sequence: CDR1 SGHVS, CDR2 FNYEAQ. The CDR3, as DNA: TGTGCCAGCAGCCTAGAGGGGGGGACAATCGAGCAGTACTTC. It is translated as CASSLEGGTIEQYF.

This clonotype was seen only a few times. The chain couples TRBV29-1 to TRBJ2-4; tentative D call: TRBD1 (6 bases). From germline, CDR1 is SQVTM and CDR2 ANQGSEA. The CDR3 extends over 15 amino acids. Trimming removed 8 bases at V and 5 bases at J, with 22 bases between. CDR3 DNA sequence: TGCAGCCCTGAGGGCCGGGACACTCAGGAAAACATTCAGTACTTC. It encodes CSPEGRDTQENIQYF.

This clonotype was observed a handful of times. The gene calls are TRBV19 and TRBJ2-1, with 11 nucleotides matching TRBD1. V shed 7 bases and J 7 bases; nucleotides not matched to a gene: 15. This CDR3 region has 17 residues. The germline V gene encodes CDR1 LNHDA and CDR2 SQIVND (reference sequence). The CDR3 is CASTQRTGGSAGNEQFF. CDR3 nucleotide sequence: TGTGCCAGTACCCAAAGGACAGGGGGCAGCGCGGGGAATGAGCAGTTCTTC.

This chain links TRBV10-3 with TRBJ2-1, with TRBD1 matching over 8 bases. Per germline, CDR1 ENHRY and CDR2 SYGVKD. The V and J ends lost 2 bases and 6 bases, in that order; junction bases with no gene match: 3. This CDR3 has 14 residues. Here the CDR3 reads CAISEQGARNEQFF. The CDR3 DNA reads TGTGCCATCAGTGAGCAGGGGGCGCGCAATGAGCAGTTCTTC.

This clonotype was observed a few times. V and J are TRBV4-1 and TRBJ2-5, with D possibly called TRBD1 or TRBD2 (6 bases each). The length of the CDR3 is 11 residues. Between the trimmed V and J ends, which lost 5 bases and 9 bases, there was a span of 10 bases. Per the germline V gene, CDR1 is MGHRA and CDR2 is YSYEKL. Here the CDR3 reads CASSEGGPQYF. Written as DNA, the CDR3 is TGCGCCAGCAGCGAAGGGGGGCCCCAGTACTTC.

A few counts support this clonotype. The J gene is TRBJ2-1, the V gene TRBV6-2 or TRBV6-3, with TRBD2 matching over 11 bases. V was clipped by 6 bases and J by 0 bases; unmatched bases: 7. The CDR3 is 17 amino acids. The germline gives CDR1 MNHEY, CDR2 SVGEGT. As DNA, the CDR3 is TGTGCCAGCAGCCCAGAAACTAGCGGGAGCTCCTACAATGAGCAGTTCTTC. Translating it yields CASSPETSGSSYNEQFF.

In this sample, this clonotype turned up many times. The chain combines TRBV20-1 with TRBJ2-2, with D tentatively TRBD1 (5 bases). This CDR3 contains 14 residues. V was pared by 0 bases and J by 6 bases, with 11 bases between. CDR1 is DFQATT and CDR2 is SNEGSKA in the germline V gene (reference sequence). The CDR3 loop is CSAREIQGPGELFF. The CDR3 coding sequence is TGCAGTGCTAGAGAGATTCAGGGCCCCGGGGAGCTGTTTTTT.

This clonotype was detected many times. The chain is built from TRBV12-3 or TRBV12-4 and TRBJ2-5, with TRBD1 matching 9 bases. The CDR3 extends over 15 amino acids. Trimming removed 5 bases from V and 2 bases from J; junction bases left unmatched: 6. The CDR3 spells CASSHSGTGQETQYF. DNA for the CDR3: TGTGCCAGCAGTCACTCCGGGACAGGGCAAGAGACCCAGTACTTC.

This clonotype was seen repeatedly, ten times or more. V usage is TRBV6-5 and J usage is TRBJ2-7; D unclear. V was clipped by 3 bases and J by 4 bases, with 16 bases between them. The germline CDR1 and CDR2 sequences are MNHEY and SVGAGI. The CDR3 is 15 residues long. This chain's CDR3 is CASSYGRQNLYEQYF. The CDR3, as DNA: TGTGCCAGCAGTTATGGGCGCCAGAACCTGTACGAGCAGTACTTC.

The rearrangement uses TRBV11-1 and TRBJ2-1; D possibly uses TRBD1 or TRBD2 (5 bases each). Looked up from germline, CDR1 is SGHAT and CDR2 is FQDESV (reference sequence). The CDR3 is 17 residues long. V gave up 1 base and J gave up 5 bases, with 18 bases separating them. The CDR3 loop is CASSLGFGSGTNNEQFF. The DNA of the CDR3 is TGTGCCAGCAGCTTAGGATTTGGGTCAGGGACCAACAATGAGCAGTTCTTC.

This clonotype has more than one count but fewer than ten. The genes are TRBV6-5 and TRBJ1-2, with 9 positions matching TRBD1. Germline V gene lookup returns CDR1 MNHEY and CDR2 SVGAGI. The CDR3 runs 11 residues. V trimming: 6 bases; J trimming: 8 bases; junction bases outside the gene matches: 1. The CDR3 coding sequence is TGTGCCAGCAGACAGGGGGCCGGCTACACCTTC. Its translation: CASRQGAGYTF.

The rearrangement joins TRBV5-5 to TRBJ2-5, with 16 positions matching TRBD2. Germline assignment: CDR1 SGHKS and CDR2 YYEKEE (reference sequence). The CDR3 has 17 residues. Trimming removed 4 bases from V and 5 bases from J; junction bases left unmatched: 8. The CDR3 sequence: CASSPGLAGGRGETQYF. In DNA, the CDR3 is TGTGCCAGCAGCCCGGGACTAGCGGGAGGGCGAGGTGAGACCCAGTACTTC.

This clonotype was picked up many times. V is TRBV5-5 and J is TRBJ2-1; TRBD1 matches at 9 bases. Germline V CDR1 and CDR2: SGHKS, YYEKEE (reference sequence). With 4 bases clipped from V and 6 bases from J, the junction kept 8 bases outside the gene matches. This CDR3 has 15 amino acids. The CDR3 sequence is CASSAPGTGSNEQFF. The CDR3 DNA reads TGTGCCAGCAGCGCCCCCGGGACAGGGAGCAATGAGCAGTTCTTC. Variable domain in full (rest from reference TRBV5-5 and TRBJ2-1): DAGVTQSPTHLIKTRGQQVTLRCSPISGHKSVSWYQQVLGQGPQFIFQYYEKEERGRGNFPDRFSARQFPNYSSELNVNALLLGDSALYLCASSAPGTGSNEQFFGPGTRLTVL.

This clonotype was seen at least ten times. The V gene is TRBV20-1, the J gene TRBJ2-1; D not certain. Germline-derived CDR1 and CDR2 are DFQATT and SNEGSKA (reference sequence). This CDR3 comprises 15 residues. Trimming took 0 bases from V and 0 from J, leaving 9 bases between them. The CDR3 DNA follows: TGCAGTGCTAGAGACTTAGGCGGCTCCTACAATGAGCAGTTCTTC. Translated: CSARDLGGSYNEQFF.

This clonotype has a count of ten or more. The CDR3 region has the DNA TGCGCCAGCAGCATCTCCGGGACAACCTCAACTAATGAAAAACTGTTTTTT. Protein: CASSISGTTSTNEKLFF. V gene TRBV5-1 combines with J gene TRBJ1-4, with D possibly matching TRBD1 (6 bases). Trimming took 4 bases from V and 0 from J, leaving 16 bases between them. There are 17 residues in the CDR3. The germline gives CDR1 SGHRS, CDR2 YFSETQ.

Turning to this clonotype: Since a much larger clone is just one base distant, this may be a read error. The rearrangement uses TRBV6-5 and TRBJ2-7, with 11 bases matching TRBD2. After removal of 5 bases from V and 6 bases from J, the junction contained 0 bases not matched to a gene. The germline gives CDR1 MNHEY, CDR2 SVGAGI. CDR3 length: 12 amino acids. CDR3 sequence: CASSGTSGEQYF. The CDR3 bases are TGTGCCAGCAGTGGGACTAGCGGCGAGCAGTACTTC.

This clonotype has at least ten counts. The CDR3 is CASDAVYTDTQYF. DNA for the CDR3: TGTGCTTCGGACGCAGTATACACAGATACGCAGTATTTT. The rearrangement joins TRBV7-2 to TRBJ2-3, with D unresolved. This CDR3 contains 13 residues. Germline CDR1 SGHTA, CDR2 FQGNSA.

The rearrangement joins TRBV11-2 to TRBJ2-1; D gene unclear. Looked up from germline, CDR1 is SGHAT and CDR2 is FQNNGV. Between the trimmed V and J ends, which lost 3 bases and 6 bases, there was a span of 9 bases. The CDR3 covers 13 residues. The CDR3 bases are TGTGCCAGCAGCTTGGAGCATATCAATGAGCAGTTCTTC. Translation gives CASSLEHINEQFF.

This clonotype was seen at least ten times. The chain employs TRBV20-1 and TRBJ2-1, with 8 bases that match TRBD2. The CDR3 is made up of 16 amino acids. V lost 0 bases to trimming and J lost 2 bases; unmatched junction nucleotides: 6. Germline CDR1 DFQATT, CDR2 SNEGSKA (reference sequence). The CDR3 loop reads CSARDWREATYNEQFF. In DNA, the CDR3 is TGCAGTGCTAGAGATTGGCGGGAGGCAACCTACAATGAGCAGTTCTTC.

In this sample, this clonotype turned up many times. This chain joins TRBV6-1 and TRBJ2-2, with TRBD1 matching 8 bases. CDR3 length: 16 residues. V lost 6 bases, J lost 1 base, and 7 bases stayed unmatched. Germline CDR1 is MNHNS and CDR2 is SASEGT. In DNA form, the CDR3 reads TGTGCCAGCAGCAACGACAGGGGCAAGAACACCGGGGAGCTGTTTTTT. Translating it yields CASSNDRGKNTGELFF.